These 21 T cell receptor beta chains were all obtained from the same sample, sequenced in a study of CD8 T cells in Susac syndrome. Random hexamers were used to reverse transcribe about 0.5 to 1 ug of RNA. One entry per CDR3 protein results from TCRdb running MiXCR on the immunoSEQ multiplex PCR reads. The sample contains approximately 68,000 distinct CDR3 sequences, roughly 94% of which appear only once. The sample was CD8+ T cells from PBMCs. These receptors were obtained from a human donor with multiple sclerosis.

The chain combines TRBV10-3 with TRBJ1-2; tentative D call: TRBD1 (5 bases). Germline CDR1 is ENHRY and CDR2 is SYGVKD. There are 13 residues in the CDR3. Trimming left V 9 bases short and J 2 bases short, with 13 bases between. CDR3 coding DNA: TGTGCCATAGGAAGGGACGGCAACTATGGCTACACCTTC. The encoded protein is CAIGRDGNYGYTF.

This rearrangement joins TRBV29-1 to TRBJ1-1; 8 bases line up with TRBD1. The CDR3 is 13 amino acids. V gave up 8 bases and J gave up 5 bases; unmatched junction bases: 10. The germline CDR1 and CDR2 sequences are SQVTM and ANQGSEA. The DNA of the CDR3 is TGCAGCTTCGGACTTACAGGGGGGACTGAAGCTTTCTTT. This encodes CSFGLTGGTEAFF.

V and J are TRBV4-2 and TRBJ2-5, with D unresolved. The V gene lost 1 base and the J gene lost 4 bases, with 10 bases spanning the gap. This CDR3 spans 14 amino acids. The V gene's germline CDR1 is LGHNA and CDR2 YNFKEQ. The CDR3 protein is CASSQVVGGETQYF. DNA of the CDR3: TGTGCCAGCAGCCAAGTTGTGGGTGGAGAGACCCAGTACTTC.

The V and J genes are TRBV12-3 or TRBV12-4 and TRBJ2-5; no reliable D call. The CDR3 covers 15 residues. Trimming shortened V by 8 bases and J by 2 bases, and 18 bases separated the two germline ends. DNA for the CDR3: TGTGCCAGCCTACCGTCCACATCGGAGCAAGAGACCCAGTACTTC. Encoded protein: CASLPSTSEQETQYF.

J is TRBJ2-7 and V is TRBV6-1; D gene uncertain. Germline values: CDR1 MNHNS, CDR2 SASEGT. This CDR3 is built from 10 residues. The germline V and J ends were trimmed by 8 bases and 2 bases, with 4 bases remaining between them. The DNA of the CDR3 is TGTGCCAGCGGCACCTACGAGCAGTACTTC. This codes for CASGTYEQYF.

This chain connects TRBV3-1 to TRBJ1-2; no clear D. Trimming took 0 bases from V and 3 from J, leaving 14 bases between them. The CDR3 sequence is 16 residues long. Germline lookup yields CDR1 LGHDT and CDR2 YNNKEL (reference sequence). CDR3 loop: CASSQETGMVDYGYTF. CDR3 in DNA: TGTGCCAGCAGCCAAGAGACGGGGATGGTTGACTATGGCTACACCTTC.

The DNA of the CDR3 is TGTGCCACCAGAGGCGATGGGAATAATCAGCCCCAGCATTTT. This codes for CATRGDGNNQPQHF. The gene calls are TRBV15 and TRBJ1-5; D unresolved. The CDR3 is 14 amino acids. CDR1 LNHNV and CDR2 YYDKDF come from the germline V gene (reference sequence). Trimming cost V 6 bases and J 4 bases, with 13 bases left between them.

This clonotype was counted a single time. This chain uses TRBV3-1 with TRBJ2-4; 14 bases are a match to TRBD2. The germline V gene encodes CDR1 LGHDT and CDR2 YNNKEL (reference sequence). The CDR3 has 20 residues. With V trimmed by 1 base and J by 1 base, 9 bases remained unmatched. In DNA, the CDR3 is TGTGCCAGCAGCCAAGTCCCCGGGACTAGCGGGAGTTTTGCCAAAAACATTCAGTACTTC. Translating gives CASSQVPGTSGSFAKNIQYF.

This chain uses TRBV28 with TRBJ1-5, with 7 positions matching TRBD1. Unmatched junction bases numbered 4, after V lost 6 bases and J lost 5 bases. CDR3 length equals 13 residues. The germline gives CDR1 MDHEN, CDR2 SYDVKM. This CDR3 reads CASSIRGYQPQHF. The DNA of the CDR3 is TGTGCCAGCAGCATCAGGGGGTATCAGCCCCAGCATTTT.

The rearrangement uses TRBV19 and TRBJ1-1, with a tentative D call TRBD1 (6 bases). Per the germline V gene, CDR1 is LNHDA and CDR2 is SQIVND (reference sequence). The V gene lost 6 bases and the J gene lost 10 bases, with 15 bases spanning the gap. The CDR3 is 12 residues long. The CDR3: CASRTGVGVAFF. CDR3 sequence (DNA): TGTGCCAGTAGGACAGGTGTCGGTGTAGCTTTCTTT.

CDR3 nucleotides: TGTGCCAGCAGCCCCCGGGGGGAGTATACTGAAGCTTTCTTT. Its protein is CASSPRGEYTEAFF. This chain connects TRBV5-4 to TRBJ1-1, with D tentatively TRBD1 (5 bases). The CDR3 is 14 amino acids. V was pared by 4 bases and J by 5 bases, with 15 bases between. Germline V gives CDR1 SGHNT, CDR2 YYREEE (reference sequence).

This chain uses TRBV15 with TRBJ2-7; 8 nucleotides align to TRBD2. The V gene end was trimmed by 8 bases and the J gene end by 1 base; junction bases not matched to a gene: 1. Germline CDR1 is LNHNV and CDR2 is YYDKDF (reference sequence). There are 12 residues in the CDR3. The CDR3 sequence is CATRGGSYEQYF. Here the CDR3 DNA reads TGTGCCACCCGCGGGGGGTCCTACGAGCAGTACTTC. Using reference TRBV15 and TRBJ2-7 for the parts outside the CDR3, the full variable domain is DAMVIQNPRYQVTQFGKPVTLSCSQTLNHNVMYWYQQKSSQAPKLLFHYYDKDFNNEADTPDNFQSRRPNTSFCFLDIRSPGLGDTAMYLCATRGGSYEQYFGPGTRLTVT.

The chain uses TRBV4-1 and TRBJ2-1; possibly TRBD1 for D (6 bases). Germline lookup yields CDR1 MGHRA and CDR2 YSYEKL. V was clipped by 3 bases and J by 10 bases, with 16 bases between them. There are 14 residues in the CDR3. In DNA form, the CDR3 reads TGCGCCAGCAGCCAGGATAGACAGGCCGGCGAGCAGTTCTTC. It specifies CASSQDRQAGEQFF.

The CDR3 loop reads CASSLGGAQPQHF. CDR3 bases: TGTGCCAGCAGCTTGGGAGGTGCTCAGCCCCAGCATTTT. The genes are TRBV5-4 and TRBJ1-5, with no clear D. This CDR3 spans 13 amino acids. The germline V and J ends were trimmed by 0 bases and 6 bases, with 7 bases remaining between them. CDR1 is SGHNT, CDR2 YYREEE, per germline (reference sequence).

The CDR3 loop is CASRNTDYHNEQFF. The CDR3 region has the DNA TGTGCCAGTAGGAATACGGACTACCACAATGAGCAGTTCTTC. The J gene is TRBJ2-1, the V gene TRBV19; TRBD2 is a possible D gene (6 bases). This CDR3 spans 14 amino acids. Trimming took off 6 bases at V and 5 bases at J, with 14 bases between the two ends. The germline V gene has CDR1 LNHDA and CDR2 SQIVND (reference sequence).

The chain has TRBV5-4 and TRBJ2-7; 12 bases match TRBD2. V shed 2 bases, J shed 0 bases, and the junction held 6 bases outside the gene matches. The CDR3 sequence is 17 residues long. The V gene's germline CDR1 is SGHNT and CDR2 YYREEE (reference sequence). The CDR3 sequence is CASSFGLAGLGSYEQYF. The CDR3 nucleotides read TGTGCCAGCAGCTTCGGACTAGCGGGACTGGGCTCCTACGAGCAGTACTTC.

J is TRBJ2-7 and V is TRBV5-4, with TRBD2 matching over 13 bases. Germline V CDR1 and CDR2: SGHNT, YYREEE (reference sequence). V gave up 3 bases and J gave up 2 bases; unmatched junction bases: 2. The CDR3 is 15 amino acids. This chain's CDR3 is CASSSGTSGTYEQYF. In DNA form, the CDR3 reads TGTGCCAGCAGCTCCGGGACTAGCGGGACCTACGAGCAGTACTTC.

The chain has TRBV27 and TRBJ2-1, with TRBD2 matching 11 bases. This CDR3 comprises 14 residues. CDR1 is MNHEY, CDR2 SMNVEV, per germline (reference sequence). With V trimmed by 6 bases and J by 9 bases, 7 bases remained unmatched. CDR3 in amino acids: CASSPGTSGREQFF. The CDR3 nucleotides are TGTGCCAGCAGCCCGGGGACTAGCGGCCGTGAGCAGTTCTTC.

The V gene is TRBV14, the J gene TRBJ2-1, with D possibly matching TRBD2 (6 bases). The CDR3 extends over 13 amino acids. V was trimmed by 5 bases and J by 4 bases, leaving 9 bases between them. Looked up from germline, CDR1 is SGHDN and CDR2 is FVKESK. The CDR3 DNA reads TGTGCCAGCAGCACCGGGACTTACAATGAGCAGTTCTTC. Translating it yields CASSTGTYNEQFF. Drawing the rest from reference TRBV14 and TRBJ2-1, the complete variable domain is EAGVTQFPSHSVIEKGQTVTLRCDPISGHDNLYWYRRVMGKEIKFLLHFVKESKQDESGMPNNRFLAERTGGTYSTLKVQPAELEDSGVYFCASSTGTYNEQFFGPGTRLTVL.

V and J are TRBV14 and TRBJ2-4; D gene ambiguous. V lost 2 bases to trimming and J lost 0 bases, with 14 bases between them. CDR1 is SGHDN, CDR2 FVKESK, per germline. CDR3 size: 17 residues. CDR3 region: CASSQYASVVAKNIQYF. The CDR3 DNA reads as TGTGCCAGCAGCCAATATGCGTCGGTTGTAGCCAAAAACATTCAGTACTTC.

This chain connects TRBV27 to TRBJ2-3; D might be TRBD2 (5 bases). Trimming took off 3 bases at V and 0 bases at J, with 13 bases between the two ends. The CDR3 runs 16 residues. CDR1 MNHEY and CDR2 SMNVEV come from the germline V gene (reference sequence). DNA for the CDR3: TGTGCCAGCAGTTTCGCTAGCCGCTATAGCACAGATACGCAGTATTTT. This gives the protein CASSFASRYSTDTQYF.